The 26 T cell receptor beta chains presented below share a single source sample, sequenced in a study of blood T cell repertoires in COVID-19. Some clones are missing from TCRdb's copy, which holds only in-frame ones; the method was immunoSEQ multiplex PCR. The table shows about 160,000 clones, with approximately 90% occurring only once. Sequencing was done on a sample of PBMCs or T cells enriched from blood (not recorded which). Source of these receptors: a woman aged 45-60 years who had recovered from COVID-19.

The chain carries TRBV10-3 and TRBJ1-2; weak D call: TRBD1 (6 bases). The germline V gene has CDR1 ENHRY and CDR2 SYGVKD. This CDR3 has 14 amino acids. V was pared by 6 bases and J by 4 bases, with 15 bases between. The CDR3 loop is CAIRGDTEIYGYTF. CDR3 in DNA: TGTGCCATCAGGGGGGACACTGAGATCTATGGCTACACCTTC.

The sample holds one count of this clone. This chain joins TRBV11-2 and TRBJ1-2, with D perhaps TRBD1 (6 bases). CDR1 SGHAT and CDR2 FQNNGV come from the germline V gene. V lost 1 base and J 4 bases, leaving 13 bases between the germline ends. This CDR3 spans 15 amino acids. The CDR3 is CASSLAPQGPYGYTF. The CDR3 coding sequence is TGTGCCAGCAGCTTAGCCCCGCAGGGGCCCTATGGCTACACCTTC. The full variable domain, with the rest looked up from reference TRBV11-2 and TRBJ1-2, is EAGVAQSPRYKIIEKRQSVAFWCNPISGHATLYWYQQILGQGPKLLIQFQNNGVVDDSQLPKDRFSAERLKGVDSTLKIQPAKLEDSAVYLCASSLAPQGPYGYTFGSGTRLTVV.

The CDR3 coding sequence is TGTGCCAGCAGCCCGGGACTTTCAGATACGCAGTATTTT. Protein sequence: CASSPGLSDTQYF. The chain is built from TRBV13 and TRBJ2-3; D perhaps matches TRBD2 (6 bases). The CDR3 covers 13 residues. Germline V gene lookup returns CDR1 PRHDT and CDR2 FYEKMQ (reference sequence). V was cut by 5 bases and J by 4 bases, with 10 bases left in between. Variable domain in full (rest from reference TRBV13 and TRBJ2-3): AAGVIQSPRHLIKEKRETATLKCYPIPRHDTVYWYQQGPGQDPQFLISFYEKMQSDKGSIPDRFSAQQFSDYHSELNMSSLELGDSALYFCASSPGLSDTQYFGPGTRLTVL.

The genes are TRBV6-5 and TRBJ2-7, with D perhaps TRBD2 (5 bases). Trimming took off 8 bases at V and 0 bases at J, with 11 bases between the two ends. Germline CDR1 reads MNHEY; CDR2 reads SVGAGI. The length of the CDR3 is 13 residues. CDR3 sequence reads: CASFGESSYEQYF. Written as DNA, the CDR3 is TGTGCCAGCTTTGGGGAGAGCTCCTACGAGCAGTACTTC.

V usage is TRBV13 and J usage is TRBJ1-3; 8 nucleotides line up with TRBD1. This CDR3 is 16 amino acids long. V was pared by 4 bases and J by 7 bases, with 12 bases of the junction left unmatched. CDR1 is PRHDT, CDR2 FYEKMQ, per germline (reference sequence). CDR3: CASSSYRGNLGNTIYF. As DNA, the CDR3 is TGTGCCAGCAGCTCCTACAGGGGGAACCTCGGGAACACCATATATTTT.

CDR3 coding DNA: TGTGCCAGCAGCTCTGACAGGGAGACCTACAATGAGCAGTTCTTC. Amino acids: CASSSDRETYNEQFF. V usage is TRBV7-9 and J usage is TRBJ2-1; 7 nucleotides align to TRBD1. The CDR3 length is 15 residues. J lost 2 bases, V lost 4 bases, and 5 bases had no gene match. The V gene's germline CDR1 is SEHNR and CDR2 FQNEAQ (reference sequence).

This sequence joins TRBV4-3 and TRBJ1-4, with 10 bases aligning to TRBD1. The CDR3 runs 16 residues. CDR1 and CDR2 from the germline V gene are LGHNA and YSLEER. Germline trimming cut 1 base from V and 6 bases from J; bases unmatched to any gene: 5. CDR3 coding DNA: TGCGCCAGCAGCCAAGGGAGAGGGACAGGGGATGAAAAACTGTTTTTT. It codes for CASSQGRGTGDEKLFF.

The chain recombines TRBV4-1 with TRBJ1-2, with D hard to call. This CDR3 is 12 amino acids long. V was clipped by 0 bases and J by 6 bases, with 5 bases between them. Germline assignment: CDR1 MGHRA and CDR2 YSYEKL. The CDR3 sequence is CASSQDIDGYTF. DNA of the CDR3: TGCGCCAGCAGCCAAGATATAGATGGCTACACCTTC.

The chain links TRBV7-2 to TRBJ2-7; 9 positions match TRBD2. V shed 1 base and J 5 bases; nucleotides not matched to a gene: 9. CDR3 length: 16 residues. Per the germline V gene, CDR1 is SGHTA and CDR2 is FQGNSA. In DNA, the CDR3 is TGTGCCAGCAGCTTAGTGGGGCGCGGGGGGGCCAACGAGCAGTACTTC. It encodes CASSLVGRGGANEQYF.

The chain combines TRBV7-2 with TRBJ2-3, with TRBD2 identical over 8 bases. J was trimmed by 12 bases and V by 3 bases; bases with no gene match: 8. The germline CDR1 and CDR2 sequences are SGHTA and FQGNSA. The CDR3 is 13 residues long. CDR3 coding DNA: TGTGCCAGCAGCTTTTCCGGGGGGGCTCAACAGTATTTT. Amino acid sequence: CASSFSGGAQQYF.

The chain is built from TRBV5-1 and TRBJ1-2; D might be TRBD1 (6 bases). V shed 2 bases and J shed 4 bases, with 24 bases lying between them. The germline gives CDR1 SGHRS, CDR2 YFSETQ. The CDR3 totals 18 residues. The CDR3 bases are TGCGCCAGCAGCTTAAGTTTACCAGGGGTAGGGGCCACCTATGGCTACACCTTC. The encoded protein is CASSLSLPGVGATYGYTF.

This chain links TRBV7-2 with TRBJ2-5, with TRBD2 as a possible D gene (6 bases). Germline V gene data show CDR1 as SGHTA and CDR2 as FQGNSA. This CDR3 contains 15 residues. V was clipped by 0 bases and J by 5 bases, with 13 bases between them. The CDR3 sequence: CASSLAREARETQYF. CDR3 DNA: TGTGCCAGCAGCTTAGCGCGGGAAGCACGGGAGACCCAGTACTTC.

This chain joins TRBV7-2 and TRBJ1-1; D ambiguous. V gave up 4 bases and J gave up 0 bases, with 12 bases separating them. CDR3 length: 15 residues. The V gene's germline CDR1 is SGHTA and CDR2 FQGNSA. CDR3 sequence: CASSSGGGVNTEAFF. The CDR3 nucleotides are TGTGCCAGCAGCTCTGGTGGCGGAGTGAACACTGAAGCTTTCTTT.

The chain has TRBV10-3 and TRBJ1-1, with D possibly matching TRBD1 (5 bases). V was cut by 3 bases and J by 1 base, with 9 bases left in between. Germline V CDR1 and CDR2: ENHRY, SYGVKD. This CDR3 comprises 14 residues. The CDR3 protein is CAISEGVGNTEAFF. CDR3 nucleotides: TGTGCCATCAGTGAAGGGGTGGGGAACACTGAAGCTTTCTTT.

The V and J genes are TRBV19 and TRBJ2-3, with 15 bases that match TRBD2. The CDR3 has 16 residues. Germline V gene data show CDR1 as LNHDA and CDR2 as SQIVND (reference sequence). The junction had 5 bases not matched to a gene; V was cut back by 10 bases and J by 0 bases. For the CDR3, the DNA is TGTGCCATTTCCGGGACTAGCGGGGGGAGCACAGATACGCAGTATTTT. Its protein product is CAISGTSGGSTDTQYF.

The gene calls are TRBV6-5 and TRBJ1-6, with 11 bases that match TRBD1. The CDR3 covers 15 residues. The trim removed 6 bases at V and 7 bases at J, leaving 5 bases unmatched. CDR1 and CDR2 from the germline V gene are MNHEY and SVGAGI. The CDR3 sequence is CASSPGTGGNSPLHF. For the CDR3, the DNA is TGTGCCAGCAGCCCCGGGACAGGGGGGAATTCACCCCTCCACTTT.

V and J are TRBV18 and TRBJ1-1, with TRBD1 identical over 7 bases. There are 14 residues in the CDR3. V lost 6 bases, J lost 2 bases, and 6 bases stayed unmatched. Germline assignment: CDR1 KGHSH and CDR2 LQKENI. Here the CDR3 reads CASSPGTDNTEAFF. The CDR3 nucleotides are TGTGCCAGCTCCCCGGGGACAGACAACACTGAAGCTTTCTTT. Full variable domain (rest looked up from reference TRBV18 and TRBJ1-1): NAGVMQNPRHLVRRRGQEARLRCSPMKGHSHVYWYRQLPEEGLKFMVYLQKENIIDESGMPKERFSAEFPKEGPSILRIQQVVRGDSAAYFCASSPGTDNTEAFFGQGTRLTVV.

The chain joins TRBV11-3 to TRBJ2-2; tentative D call: TRBD2 (5 bases). Germline-derived CDR1 and CDR2 are SGHNT and YENEEA. The CDR3 is made up of 15 amino acids. The V end was cut by 1 base, the J end by 1 base, with 7 bases between. This CDR3 reads CASSLAGVNTGELFF. In DNA form, the CDR3 reads TGTGCCAGCAGCTTAGCCGGGGTGAACACCGGGGAGCTGTTTTTT. The whole variable domain, remainder taken from reference TRBV11-3 and TRBJ2-2, is EAGVVQSPRYKIIEKKQPVAFWCNPISGHNTLYWYLQNLGQGPELLIRYENEEAVDDSQLPKDRFSAERLKGVDSTLKIQPAELGDSAVYLCASSLAGVNTGELFFGEGSRLTVL.

The V call is TRBV4-3, the J call TRBJ2-7; weak D call: TRBD2 (6 bases). The CDR3 runs 17 residues. Trimming shortened V by 0 bases and J by 1 base, and 16 bases separated the two germline ends. Per the germline V gene, CDR1 is LGHNA and CDR2 is YSLEER. CDR3 residues: CASSQDSGGAQSYEQYF. Written as DNA, the CDR3 is TGCGCCAGCAGCCAAGATAGCGGCGGGGCCCAATCCTACGAGCAGTACTTC.

This chain connects TRBV30 to TRBJ1-2; 10 positions match TRBD1. The CDR3 is 15 residues long. Germline CDR1 reads GTSNPN; CDR2 reads SVGIG (reference sequence). V shed 3 bases and J 3 bases; nucleotides not matched to a gene: 7. This chain's CDR3 is CAWRPGQGLYYGYTF. In nucleotides, the CDR3 is TGTGCCTGGAGACCGGGACAGGGGCTCTACTATGGCTACACCTTC.

The chain carries TRBV18 and TRBJ1-2; tentatively, D is TRBD1 (5 bases). V gave up 3 bases and J gave up 2 bases, with 7 bases separating them. The germline gives CDR1 KGHSH, CDR2 LQKENI. The CDR3 runs 13 residues. The CDR3 sequence is CASSPGGNYGYTF. CDR3 nucleotide sequence: TGTGCCAGCTCACCGGGGGGAAACTATGGCTACACCTTC.

The chain combines TRBV2 with TRBJ1-1; the D is unclear. Trimming stripped 7 bases from V and 0 bases from J, with 12 bases between. From germline, CDR1 is SNHLY and CDR2 FYNNEI. The CDR3 contains 14 residues. DNA for the CDR3: TGTGCCAGCAACCTAGGAGTGGTGAACACTGAAGCTTTCTTT. It yields the protein CASNLGVVNTEAFF.

The rearrangement joins TRBV19 to TRBJ1-1; possibly TRBD1 for D (6 bases). V was shortened by 7 bases and J by 0 bases, with 21 bases between the two germline ends. This CDR3 has 17 amino acids. Germline CDR1 LNHDA, CDR2 SQIVND (reference sequence). Written as DNA, the CDR3 is TGTGCCAGTACCACGCAGAAACAGGGAGCAGTGAACACTGAAGCTTTCTTT. Encoded protein: CASTTQKQGAVNTEAFF.

The V and J genes are TRBV7-2 and TRBJ1-6; D gene ambiguous. V was clipped by 5 bases and J by 6 bases, with 14 bases between them. The germline CDR1 and CDR2 sequences are SGHTA and FQGNSA. This CDR3 spans 15 amino acids. CDR3 residues: CASSQDGSLNSPLHF. The CDR3 bases are TGTGCCAGCAGCCAGGATGGGAGTCTTAATTCACCCCTCCACTTT.

V usage is TRBV7-2 and J usage is TRBJ2-7, with 11 bases fitting TRBD2. J gave up 6 bases and V 5 bases, and 12 bases lay outside the gene matches. The germline V gene encodes CDR1 SGHTA and CDR2 FQGNSA. There are 16 residues in the CDR3. This chain's CDR3 is CASSPSPSGGLGEQYF. CDR3 sequence (DNA): TGTGCCAGCAGCCCCTCCCCTAGCGGGGGGCTCGGCGAGCAGTACTTC.

This clone was seen a single time. The chain employs TRBV2 and TRBJ2-7; D possibly corresponds to TRBD1 (6 bases). The CDR3 covers 13 residues. Germline CDR1 and CDR2: SNHLY and FYNNEI. With 5 bases removed from V and 0 bases from J, the gap between germline ends came to 8 bases. As DNA, the CDR3 is TGTGCCAGCAGTTGGGACACCTCCTACGAGCAGTACTTC. Encoded protein: CASSWDTSYEQYF.